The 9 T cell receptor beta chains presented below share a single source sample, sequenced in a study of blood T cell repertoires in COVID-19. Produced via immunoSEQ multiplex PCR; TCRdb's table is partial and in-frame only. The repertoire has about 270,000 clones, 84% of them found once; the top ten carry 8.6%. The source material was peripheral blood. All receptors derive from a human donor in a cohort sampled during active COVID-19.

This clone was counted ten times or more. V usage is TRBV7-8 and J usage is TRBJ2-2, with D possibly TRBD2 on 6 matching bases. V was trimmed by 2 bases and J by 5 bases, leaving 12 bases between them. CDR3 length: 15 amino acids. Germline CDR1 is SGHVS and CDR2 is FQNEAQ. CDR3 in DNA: TGTGCCAGCAGCTTATTTGTGGGGGGTACCGGGGAGCTGTTTTTT. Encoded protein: CASSLFVGGTGELFF.

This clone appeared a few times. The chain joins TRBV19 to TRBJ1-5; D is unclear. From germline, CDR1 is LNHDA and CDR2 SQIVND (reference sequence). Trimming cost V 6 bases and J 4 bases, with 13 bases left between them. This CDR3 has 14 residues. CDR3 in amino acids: CASSVGAGNQPQHF. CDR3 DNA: TGTGCCAGTAGCGTAGGAGCCGGTAATCAGCCCCAGCATTTT. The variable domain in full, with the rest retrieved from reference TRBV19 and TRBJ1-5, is DGGITQSPKYLFRKEGQNVTLSCEQNLNHDAMYWYRQDPGQGLRLIYYSQIVNDFQKGDIAEGYSVSREKKESFPLTVTSAQKNPTAFYLCASSVGAGNQPQHFGDGTRLSIL.

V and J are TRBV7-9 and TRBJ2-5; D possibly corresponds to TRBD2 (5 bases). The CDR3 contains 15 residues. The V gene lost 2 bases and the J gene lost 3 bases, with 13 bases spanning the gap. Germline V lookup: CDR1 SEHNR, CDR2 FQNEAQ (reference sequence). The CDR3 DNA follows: TGTGCCAGCAGCTTATATCTACGGGAAGAAGAGACCCAGTACTTC. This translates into CASSLYLREEETQYF.

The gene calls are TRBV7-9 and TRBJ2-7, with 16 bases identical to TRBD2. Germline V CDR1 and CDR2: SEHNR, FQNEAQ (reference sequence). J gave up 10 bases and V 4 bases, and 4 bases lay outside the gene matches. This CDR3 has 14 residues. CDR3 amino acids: CASSSGTSGREQYF. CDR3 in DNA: TGTGCCAGCAGCTCCGGGACTAGCGGGAGGGAACAGTACTTC.

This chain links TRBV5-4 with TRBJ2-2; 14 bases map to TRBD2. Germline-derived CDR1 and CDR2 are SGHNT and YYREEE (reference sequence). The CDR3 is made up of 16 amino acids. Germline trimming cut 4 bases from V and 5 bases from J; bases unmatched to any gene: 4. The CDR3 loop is CASSLGLAGVTGELFF. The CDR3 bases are TGTGCCAGCAGCCTGGGACTAGCGGGAGTAACCGGGGAGCTGTTTTTT.

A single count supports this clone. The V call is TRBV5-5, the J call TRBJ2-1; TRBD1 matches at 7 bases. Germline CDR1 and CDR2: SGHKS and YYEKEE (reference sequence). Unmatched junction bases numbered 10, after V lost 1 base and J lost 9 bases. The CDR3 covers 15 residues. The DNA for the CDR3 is TGTGCCAGCAGCTTGACAGGGGAAAACGTCGGTGAGCAGTTCTTC. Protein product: CASSLTGENVGEQFF.

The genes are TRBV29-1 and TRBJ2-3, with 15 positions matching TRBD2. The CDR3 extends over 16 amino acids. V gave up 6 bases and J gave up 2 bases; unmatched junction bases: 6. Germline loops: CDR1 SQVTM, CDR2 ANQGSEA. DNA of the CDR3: TGCAGCGTCGAGGGACTAGCGGGGGGCTCCACAGATACGCAGTATTTT. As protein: CSVEGLAGGSTDTQYF.

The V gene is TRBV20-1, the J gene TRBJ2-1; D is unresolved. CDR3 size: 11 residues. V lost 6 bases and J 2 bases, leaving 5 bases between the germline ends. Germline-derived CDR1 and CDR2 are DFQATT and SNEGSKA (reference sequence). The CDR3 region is CSAVAYNEQFF. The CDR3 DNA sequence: TGCAGTGCCGTAGCCTACAATGAGCAGTTCTTC.

CDR3 nucleotides: TGCAGCGTGGGGCCTGTAGGGGCCACTGTGAACACTGAAGCTTTCTTT. Its protein product is CSVGPVGATVNTEAFF. The V call is TRBV29-1, the J call TRBJ1-1, with D possibly matching TRBD1 (5 bases). Germline V gives CDR1 SQVTM, CDR2 ANQGSEA. V gave up 6 bases and J gave up 0 bases, with 20 bases separating them. The CDR3 spans 16 residues.